Included here is one T cell receptor (beta chain) sequence, with context. The antigen remains unidentified. This record belongs to a study of shared clonotypes between healthy human individuals. Study as a whole: Three CD4 naive, three CD4 memory, two CD8 naive and one CD8 memory plate were used per donor.

Study observations and caveats: Sampling covered blood only; tissue repertoires likely differ.

The repertoire was sequenced with immunoSEQ multiplex PCR; TCRdb's copy has only in-frame clones and lacks some. Seen here are about 1.1 million clones, approximately 80% observed once, and the top ten hold about 0.94%. Germline CDR1 is MNHNY and CDR2 is SVGAGI (reference sequence). There are 13 residues in the CDR3. Between the trimmed V and J ends, which lost 6 bases and 7 bases, there was a span of 15 bases. The sample consisted of memory CD4+ T cells from PBMCs. Subset reported: CD45RA-negative fraction. J is TRBJ1-2 and V is TRBV6-6; D unclear. The sequence came from a man younger than 30 in good health. Some clones in this sample may be carry-over from other donors' samples. Here the CDR3 reads CASRPPFSGGYTF. The CDR3, as DNA: TGTGCCAGCAGACCACCTTTTAGCGGTGGCTACACCTTC.